This T cell receptor beta chain was sequenced during a study of blood T cells in healthy people across ages. Sample-barcoded 5' priming and a J-beta primer mix drove a second PCR of 7 to 11 cycles. Using its own MiXCR run on the 5' RACE reads, TCRdb lists one record per CDR3 protein. The data contain about 630,000 distinct CDR3 sequences, roughly 21% of them singletons. The CDR3 consists of 14 residues. Trimming stripped 4 bases from V and 4 bases from J, with 11 bases between. CDR1 and CDR2 from the germline V gene are SEHNR and FQNEAQ (reference sequence). V and J are TRBV7-9 and TRBJ1-5; D not resolved. The receptor was isolated from a man aged 70-80 years in good health. The sequenced material came from blood. The DNA for the CDR3 is TGTGCCAGCAGCTCGGTCATGCAGAATCAGCCCCAGCATTTT. This sequence encodes CASSSVMQNQPQHF.